The 3 T cell receptor beta chains below were found in one sample sequenced in a study of OX40 agonist ivuxolimab in advanced cancers. Libraries were prepared by immunoSEQ multiplex PCR; TCRdb keeps only in-frame clonotypes and omits some of them. The sample consists of tens of thousands of clones, less than 95% of them appearing once. This specimen consisted of CD4+ or CD8+ T cells sorted from blood, obtained in a trial of the OX40 agonist ivuxolimab. The receptors were gathered from an adult with an advanced solid tumor such as melanoma, head and neck, liver or kidney cancer.

The J gene is TRBJ1-2, the V gene TRBV25-1; D remains ambiguous. Germline CDR1 MGHDK, CDR2 SYGVNS. Between the trimmed V and J ends, which lost 2 bases and 12 bases, there was a span of 10 bases. The CDR3 runs 11 residues. The CDR3 sequence: CASSEGGGNTF. CDR3 in DNA: TGTGCCAGCAGTGAAGGAGGAGGTAACACCTTC.

The gene calls are TRBV6-5 and TRBJ2-7; no clear D. The V gene's germline CDR1 is MNHEY and CDR2 SVGAGI. This CDR3 is 13 amino acids long. Trimming removed 0 bases from V and 7 bases from J, with 10 bases in between. CDR3 nucleotide sequence: TGTGCCAGCAGTTACTCGAAGAGTCTGGAGCAGTACTTC. This gives the protein CASSYSKSLEQYF.

This clone was seen a single time. The V and J genes are TRBV9 and TRBJ2-7; tentatively, D is TRBD1 (6 bases). Trimming took off 4 bases at V and 12 bases at J, with 14 bases between the two ends. This CDR3 is built from 11 residues. CDR1 and CDR2 from the germline V gene are SGDLS and YYNGEE. The CDR3 nucleotides are TGTGCCAGCAGCATCTCGGACAGCACGTACTTC. It translates to CASSISDSTYF.